The rows below give T cell receptor beta chains drawn from one sample of a study of shared clonotypes between healthy human individuals. Sequencing was performed with immunoSEQ multiplex PCR; in TCRdb, only in-frame clones are kept and a portion is missing. The sample gives over a million clones, around 98.5% of which show up once; around 0.33% is in the top ten. Sample: naive CD4+ T cells sorted from blood. The receptors derive from a man aged 25-45 years in good health. Both conserved end residues are part of each CDR3. Each record gives: V gene, CDR3 length, J gene, clone size, D gene, CDR3 protein, CDR3 DNA. A D gene is named only where the DNA matches it firmly. Part of the rows lack a size; the others show once, few, many or a class for expanded clones.

TRBV7-2	13	TRBJ2-3	NA	NA	CASSSPSADTQYF	TGTGCCAGCAGCTCCCCATCAGCGGATACGCAGTATTTT
TRBV11-2	14	TRBJ1-1	NA	NA	CASSLVPANTEAFF	TGTGCCAGCAGCTTAGTTCCGGCGAACACTGAAGCTTTCTTT
TRBV7-2	15	TRBJ2-2	NA	NA	CASSFRLSNTGELFF	TGTGCCAGCAGCTTTAGACTGTCGAACACCGGGGAGCTGTTTTTT
TRBV5-4	15	TRBJ1-5	NA	NA	CATSLGPDSNQPQHF	TGTGCCACCTCCTTGGGACCTGATAGCAATCAGCCCCAGCATTTT
TRBV11-2	11	TRBJ1-1	NA	NA	CASSLGPGAFF	TGTGCCAGCAGCTTAGGCCCTGGAGCTTTCTTT
TRBV27	15	TRBJ2-7	NA	TRBD1	CASSSGWTGGYEQYF	TGTGCCAGCAGTTCCGGGTGGACAGGGGGATACGAGCAGTACTTC
TRBV10-3	14	TRBJ2-2	NA	NA	CAIRAAGDTGELFF	TGTGCCATCAGAGCCGCCGGGGACACCGGGGAGCTGTTTTTT
TRBV9	16	TRBJ2-3	NA	TRBD2	CASSAPSGSWSDTQYF	TGTGCCAGCAGCGCCCCTAGCGGGAGCTGGTCAGATACGCAGTATTTT
TRBV10-1	14	TRBJ2-2	once	NA	CASSEGANTGELFF	TGCGCCAGCAGTGAAGGGGCGAACACCGGGGAGCTGTTTTTT
TRBV25-1	18	TRBJ1-1	NA	TRBD1	CASSEWPDRGGTNTEAFF	TGTGCCAGCAGTGAATGGCCCGACAGGGGCGGAACCAACACTGAAGCTTTCTTT
TRBV28	14	TRBJ2-7	NA	NA	CASTASDQIYEQYF	TGTGCCAGCACCGCCAGCGACCAAATCTACGAGCAGTACTTC
TRBV6-6	14	TRBJ1-1	NA	TRBD1	CATRRGQGWSEAFF	TGTGCCACGAGACGGGGACAGGGATGGTCTGAAGCTTTCTTT
TRBV7-2	15	TRBJ2-1	NA	NA	CASSLEAGPSYEQFF	TGTGCCAGCAGCTTAGAGGCGGGACCTTCTTATGAGCAGTTCTTC
TRBV6-6	15	TRBJ1-4	NA	NA	CASSYYPSPNEKLFF	TGTGCCAGCAGTTACTATCCCAGTCCTAATGAAAAACTGTTTTTT
TRBV5-1	17	TRBJ2-3	NA	TRBD1	CASSWAGTGGFTDTQYF	TGCGCCAGCAGCTGGGCCGGGACAGGGGGTTTCACAGATACGCAGTATTTT
TRBV6-5	15	TRBJ2-7	NA	NA	CASSPSGALRLEQYF	TGTGCCAGCAGTCCTAGTGGGGCCCTACGCTTGGAGCAGTACTTC
TRBV18	13	TRBJ2-7	NA	TRBD1	CATSDRGAYEQYF	TGTGCCACATCGGACAGGGGGGCCTACGAGCAGTACTTC
TRBV18	16	TRBJ2-3	once	TRBD1	CASSLDRGRSPDTQYF	TGTGCCAGCTCACTCGACAGGGGGCGATCCCCAGATACGCAGTATTTT
TRBV5-1	15	TRBJ1-4	NA	NA	CASSFWTDRNEKLFF	TGCGCCAGCAGCTTCTGGACCGACCGGAATGAAAAACTGTTTTTT
TRBV27	15	TRBJ1-1	NA	TRBD1	CASRPGQGAPTEAFF	TGTGCCAGCAGGCCGGGACAGGGGGCCCCCACTGAAGCTTTCTTT
TRBV5-1	12	TRBJ2-7	few	NA	CASSLGTDEQYF	TGCGCCAGCAGCTTGGGGACAGACGAGCAGTACTTC
TRBV2	14	TRBJ2-5	NA	NA	CASSSGGAWETQYF	TGTGCCAGCAGTTCTGGCGGAGCCTGGGAGACCCAGTACTTC
TRBV15	14	TRBJ1-5	NA	NA	CATSRGRNGQPQHF	TGTGCCACCAGCAGAGGGAGGAACGGTCAGCCCCAGCATTTT
TRBV4-2	16	TRBJ2-7	NA	NA	CASSQVGTEKNYEQYF	TGTGCCAGCAGCCAAGTCGGGACGGAGAAGAACTACGAGCAGTACTTC
TRBV10-3	15	TRBJ1-5	NA	TRBD1	CAIKSTGDWNQPQHF	TGTGCCATCAAATCAACAGGGGATTGGAATCAGCCCCAGCATTTT
TRBV2	16	TRBJ2-1	NA	TRBD2	CASSDFSGRAYNEQFF	TGTGCCAGCAGTGATTTTAGCGGGAGGGCCTACAATGAGCAGTTCTTC
TRBV19	16	TRBJ2-5	NA	TRBD2	CASSIPGRGAQETQYF	TGTGCCAGTAGTATCCCAGGGCGGGGGGCCCAAGAGACCCAGTACTTC
TRBV10-3	13	TRBJ2-7	once	NA	CAIKKGTSYEQYF	TGTGCCATCAAGAAGGGGACTTCCTACGAGCAGTACTTC
TRBV6-5	11	TRBJ2-3	NA	NA	CASRMADTQYF	TGTGCCAGCCGAATGGCGGATACGCAGTATTTT
TRBV9	18	TRBJ2-5	NA	TRBD1	CASSVEFLGDRGEETQYF	TGTGCCAGCAGCGTAGAATTCCTGGGGGACAGGGGAGAAGAGACCCAGTACTTC
TRBV5-4	14	TRBJ1-1	NA	NA	CASTLTGRGTEAFF	TGTGCCAGCACACTGACAGGACGGGGGACTGAAGCTTTCTTT
TRBV7-9	15	TRBJ1-4	NA	NA	CASSIGTKVREKLFF	TGTGCCAGCAGCATTGGAACAAAAGTTCGTGAAAAACTGTTTTTT
TRBV6-6	13	TRBJ1-1	NA	NA	CASHSSVNTEAFF	TGTGCCAGTCATTCGTCAGTGAACACTGAAGCTTTCTTT
TRBV7-2	14	TRBJ2-3	NA	NA	CASSFVGSTDTQYF	TGTGCCAGCAGCTTCGTGGGGAGCACAGATACGCAGTATTTT
TRBV5-4	17	TRBJ2-3	NA	NA	CASSSAKGAPSTDTQYF	TGTGCCAGCAGCTCAGCGAAGGGAGCACCTAGCACAGATACGCAGTATTTT
TRBV5-8	14	TRBJ2-7	NA	NA	CASSSYGSSYEQYF	TGTGCCAGCAGCTCTTACGGTAGCTCCTACGAGCAGTACTTC
TRBV27	19	TRBJ2-1	NA	TRBD2	CASSLNGPYGGRIHNEQFF	TGTGCCAGCAGTTTAAATGGCCCTTACGGCGGGAGAATCCACAATGAGCAGTTCTTC
TRBV11-2	14	TRBJ1-2	NA	NA	CASSLVGGIYGYTF	TGTGCCAGCAGCTTAGTCGGGGGCATCTATGGCTACACCTTC
TRBV5-4	15	TRBJ2-7	NA	TRBD1	CASSLGGTGEYEQYF	TGTGCCAGCAGCTTGGGAGGGACAGGGGAATACGAGCAGTACTTC
TRBV18	16	TRBJ1-3	NA	NA	CASSPKTAISGNTIYF	TGTGCCAGCTCACCAAAGACAGCGATCTCTGGAAACACCATATATTTT
TRBV28	16	TRBJ1-1	NA	NA	CASSFLDRGRNTEAFF	TGTGCCAGCAGTTTCCTGGACAGAGGGAGGAACACTGAAGCTTTCTTT
TRBV18	13	TRBJ2-3	NA	NA	CASSPWGTDTQYF	TGTGCCAGCTCACCATGGGGAACTGATACGCAGTATTTT
TRBV10-3	16	TRBJ2-7	once	TRBD2	CAISLLASGGSYEQYF	TGTGCCATCAGCCTCTTAGCGTCGGGAGGGTCCTACGAGCAGTACTTC
TRBV7-7	14	TRBJ2-1	NA	NA	CASSRRGGDNEQFF	TGTGCCAGCAGCCGGAGGGGAGGAGACAATGAGCAGTTCTTC
TRBV9	13	TRBJ2-7	NA	NA	CASSGTVTYEQYF	TGTGCCAGCAGCGGGACAGTTACCTACGAGCAGTACTTC
TRBV7-9	14	TRBJ2-6	NA	NA	CASSPPAGANVLTF	TGTGCCAGCAGCCCCCCGGCTGGGGCCAACGTCCTGACTTTC
TRBV7-2	15	TRBJ2-1	NA	NA	CASSLVGISGGEQFF	TGTGCCAGCAGCTTAGTCGGTATCAGTGGCGGGGAGCAGTTCTTC
TRBV6-1	16	TRBJ1-5	NA	NA	CASSERKAASNQPQHF	TGTGCCAGCAGTGAACGTAAGGCAGCTAGCAATCAGCCCCAGCATTTT
TRBV18	11	TRBJ2-5	once	NA	CASSAQETQYF	TGTGCCAGCTCAGCGCAAGAGACCCAGTACTTC
TRBV19	15	TRBJ2-2	NA	TRBD2	CASSILAANTGELFF	TGTGCCAGTAGTATCCTAGCGGCGAACACCGGGGAGCTGTTTTTT
TRBV11-2	11	TRBJ1-4	NA	NA	CASSLSEKLFF	TGTGCCAGCAGCTTATCGGAAAAACTGTTTTTT
TRBV5-1	14	TRBJ2-1	NA	NA	CASGQLETHNEQFF	TGCGCCAGCGGCCAACTAGAAACCCACAATGAGCAGTTCTTC
TRBV18	17	TRBJ2-6	NA	NA	CASSPRVVNSGANVLTF	TGTGCCAGCTCACCACGGGTTGTCAACTCTGGGGCCAACGTCCTGACTTTC
TRBV10-3	15	TRBJ2-1	NA	NA	CATRVGELINNEQFF	TGTGCCACCAGGGTTGGAGAGCTCATTAACAATGAGCAGTTCTTC
TRBV18	15	TRBJ2-2	NA	NA	CASSPERVNTGELFF	TGTGCCAGCTCACCGGAGCGGGTGAACACCGGGGAGCTGTTTTTT